This T cell receptor beta chain was identified during a study of neurological immune-mediated disorders (dated 2019 in TCRdb). Broadly, across the study: Peripheral blood TCR-beta repertoires from patients with HTLV-I-associated myelopathy (HAM/TSP), patients with multiple sclerosis, and healthy controls were compared in the study using UMI-based sequencing. The cohort included approximately 68 subjects: about 15 with HAM/TSP, some 34 with multiple sclerosis, and around 20 healthy controls. Longitudinal samples, technical triplicates and paired sorted CD4+ and CD8+ T-cell subsets, alongside PBMC samples, were included among the approximately 99 TCR-beta libraries.

The research as a whole found: Across subjects, expanded clones never shared an identical CDR3 amino acid sequence, which suggests that the TCR-beta repertoires in every group were private. TCR clonal expansion was highest in HAM/TSP patients and lowest in MS patients, with MS patients falling below even healthy controls.

This clonotype was recorded at least ten times. The specificity of this receptor is unknown. Per-base quality was not reported, and no clone a single base away is much larger than it. Healthy controls were blood bank volunteers in Maryland, USA. Libraries from unsorted PBMCs were made from 2 million PBMCs kept in RNAlater at -80 degrees C until RNA extraction. Peripheral blood was subjected to Ficoll-Hypaque density gradient centrifugation to isolate PBMCs, which were then cryopreserved in liquid nitrogen. cDNA synthesis used template-switch 5'RACE with a primer carrying a 10-nucleotide random unique molecular identifier tagging each TCR transcript. Every sequencing run yielded over 200 million TCR-beta sequences covering 15-18 subjects. The RNeasy kit was used for extraction of total RNA. The KAPA Real-time Library Amplification kit was used to amplify TCR-beta VDJ regions with primers targeting the TCR constant region and the 5'RACE anchor. A first PCR added sample indexes and Illumina adaptors, and a second PCR then raised library yield. The roughly 650 bp TCR product was size-selected on a 2% E-gel SizeSelection system after Ampure bead purification. Before pooling, library quality was assessed on a Bioanalyzer, concentration was determined with Qubit, and library quantification was performed with the Kapa Library Quantification kit. Paired-end 2 x 150 bp sequencing of the libraries was performed on an Illumina HiSeq 2500. To increase sequence diversity, about 25-30% phiX was spiked into each library pool. The authors' pipeline ran thus. The UMI-based MiGEC pipeline processed quality-filtered reads and removed over 85% of raw TCR sequences during error correction. VDJ genes were aligned to IMGT germline references, and each clonotype was defined by a unique CDR3 amino acid sequence together with V-J genes. Clonal expansion, Shannon diversity, and CDR3 relatedness (CalcPairwiseDistances, ClusterSamples) were evaluated with VDJtools, and phylogenetic trees were built with CLCbio workbench. Expanded clones were defined as having at least 8 unique UMIs, based on coefficient-of-variation modelling across technical triplicates. TCRdb cleaned the public reads at Q25 with fastp, built clones with MiXCR and kept in-frame beta chains. Rows with a matching CDR3 protein are joined into one entry that keeps the most common DNA and genes. These V and J calls originate from TCRdb's pipeline instead of the authors' own analysis. Counted in this sample were some 47,000 distinct CDR3 sequences; 16% of them appeared once. The leading ten clones occupy under 4.5% of the sample.

The germline V gene (reference sequence) gives CDR1 as MNHEY and CDR2 as SMNVEV. The junction carries 20 bases between V and J, which are trimmed by 7 bases and 4 bases respectively. Including cysteine and phenylalanine, the CDR3 has 15 amino acids. Here the CDR3 DNA is all that survives: 45 bases in frame from base 1. The sample consisted of PBMCs. The chain employs TRBV27 and TRBJ2-7; TRBD2 is possibly the D segment (6 matching bases). The TCR sequence derives from a man between 60 and 75 years old in good health. At the DNA level, the sequence is TGTGCCAGCACCGAGAGGGCGGGACTCCTTTACGAGCAGTACTTC. This encodes CASTERAGLLYEQYF.